Below are 13 T cell receptor beta chains sequenced from a single sample in a study of identifying expanded T cells in peripheral blood. Profiled with immunoSEQ multiplex PCR; TCRdb holds only in-frame clones, not every one. Seen here are approximately 63,000 clones, around 87% observed once, and the top ten hold roughly 5%. Sequenced sample: blood. These TCRs come from a person aged 18 to 70 in good health.

V is TRBV28 and J is TRBJ2-7; unclear D gene. Trimming took off 6 bases at V and 1 base at J, with 10 bases between the two ends. The CDR3 extends over 13 amino acids. The germline CDR1 and CDR2 sequences are MDHEN and SYDVKM. The CDR3 loop reads CASRMDGSYEQYF. DNA for the CDR3: TGTGCCAGCAGGATGGACGGGTCCTACGAGCAGTACTTC.

This clone was seen only once. The genes are TRBV28 and TRBJ2-7, with D possibly being TRBD1 (6 bases). This CDR3 has 12 amino acids. The V gene's germline CDR1 is MDHEN and CDR2 SYDVKM. The CDR3 reads CVTGRGGYEQYF. DNA of the CDR3: TGTGTAACAGGGCGAGGAGGATACGAGCAGTACTTC.

The chain uses TRBV5-4 and TRBJ2-3, with 11 bases aligning to TRBD2. CDR1 is SGHNT and CDR2 is YYREEE in the germline V gene (reference sequence). The CDR3 runs 16 residues. Trimming took 6 bases from V and 3 from J; bases not matched to a gene: 9. The CDR3 DNA follows: TGTGCCAGCAAGCATACTAGCGGGGGAAGTACAGATACGCAGTATTTT. Protein product: CASKHTSGGSTDTQYF.

This chain uses TRBV9 with TRBJ2-7; D gene uncertain. V dropped 4 bases and J dropped 2 bases, with 13 bases sitting between them. The CDR3 is 14 residues long. Per germline, CDR1 SGDLS and CDR2 YYNGEE. The CDR3 is CASSKADATYEQYF. CDR3 sequence (DNA): TGTGCCAGCAGCAAAGCAGACGCAACCTACGAGCAGTACTTC.

The chain links TRBV19 to TRBJ2-5, with D maybe TRBD1 (7 bases). V dropped 6 bases and J dropped 3 bases, with 17 bases sitting between them. This CDR3 has 15 amino acids. Germline CDR1 reads LNHDA; CDR2 reads SQIVND (reference sequence). The CDR3 bases are TGTGCCAGTAGCCCCGGAGGGACAGTCAAAGAGACCCAGTACTTC. This gives the protein CASSPGGTVKETQYF.

The V call is TRBV6-4, the J call TRBJ2-6; D is unclear. The CDR3 extends over 16 amino acids. CDR1 and CDR2 (germline): MRHNA, SNTAGT. Trimming stripped 6 bases from V and 0 bases from J, with 12 bases between. CDR3 residues: CASSENGNSGANVLTF. In DNA form, the CDR3 reads TGTGCCAGCAGCGAGAATGGGAACTCTGGGGCCAACGTCCTGACTTTC.

The chain couples TRBV5-1 to TRBJ2-7; 11 bases align to TRBD2. Germline CDR1 SGHRS, CDR2 YFSETQ. The V and J ends lost 2 bases and 1 base, in that order; junction bases with no gene match: 5. CDR3 size: 16 residues. The CDR3 protein is CASSLGLAGRSYEQYF. CDR3 in DNA: TGCGCCAGCAGCTTAGGACTAGCGGGCAGGTCCTACGAGCAGTACTTC.

This chain links TRBV27 with TRBJ2-5; D remains ambiguous. Germline V lookup: CDR1 MNHEY, CDR2 SMNVEV (reference sequence). The V end lost 5 bases, the J end lost 5 bases, and 15 bases lay between the germline ends. The length of the CDR3 is 14 residues. CDR3 sequence reads: CASSPRPILETQYF. The CDR3 DNA sequence: TGTGCCAGCAGTCCCCGGCCCATTCTGGAGACCCAGTACTTC.

As to this clone: The limits of the CDR3 on the DNA are not certain, so only TCRdb's listed CDR3 is given. The chain is built from TRBV21-1 and TRBJ2-2. TRBV21-1 is labeled a pseudogene. Both ends counted, the CDR3 spans 16 residues. CDR3 region: CASTSGFGPGAGELFF.

V gene TRBV10-2 combines with J gene TRBJ1-4, with 7 nucleotides matching TRBD1. The CDR3 is 17 residues long. Germline trimming cut 6 bases from V and 0 bases from J; bases unmatched to any gene: 10. Germline lookup yields CDR1 WSHSY and CDR2 SAAADI. The CDR3 DNA reads as TGCGCCAGCAGGGCCACCCACAGGGGCCCAACTAATGAAAAACTGTTTTTT. This encodes CASRATHRGPTNEKLFF.

This chain connects TRBV7-2 to TRBJ2-5; the match to TRBD2 covers 7 bases. V trimming: 4 bases; J trimming: 3 bases; junction bases outside the gene matches: 8. In germline, CDR1 is SGHTA, CDR2 FQGNSA. CDR3 length: 15 amino acids. CDR3 amino acids: CASSSDRGREETQYF. The CDR3 nucleotides are TGTGCCAGCAGCTCCGACAGAGGGAGGGAAGAGACCCAGTACTTC.

J is TRBJ2-7 and V is TRBV7-3, with D tentatively TRBD1 (6 bases). The germline V gene has CDR1 SGHTA and CDR2 FQGTGA. Trimming shortened V by 5 bases and J by 4 bases, and 12 bases separated the two germline ends. This CDR3 is 13 amino acids long. In DNA, the CDR3 is TGTGCCAGCAGCCCAGGGGCCGGGTACGAGCAGTACTTC. This translates into CASSPGAGYEQYF. Drawing the rest from reference TRBV7-3 and TRBJ2-7, the complete variable domain is GAGVSQTPSNKVTEKGKYVELRCDPISGHTALYWYRQSLGQGPEFLIYFQGTGAADDSGLPNDRFFAVRPEGSVSTLKIQRTERGDSAVYLCASSPGAGYEQYFGPGTRLTVT.

Turning to this clone: One end of the junction varies from germline; a read error may be responsible. The chain employs TRBV28 and TRBJ2-1; D remains unclear. Germline CDR1 is MDHEN and CDR2 is SYDVKM. The CDR3 length is 8 residues. CDR3 coding DNA: TGTGCCAGCAGTTCCGCCATCTTC. It translates to CASSSAIF.